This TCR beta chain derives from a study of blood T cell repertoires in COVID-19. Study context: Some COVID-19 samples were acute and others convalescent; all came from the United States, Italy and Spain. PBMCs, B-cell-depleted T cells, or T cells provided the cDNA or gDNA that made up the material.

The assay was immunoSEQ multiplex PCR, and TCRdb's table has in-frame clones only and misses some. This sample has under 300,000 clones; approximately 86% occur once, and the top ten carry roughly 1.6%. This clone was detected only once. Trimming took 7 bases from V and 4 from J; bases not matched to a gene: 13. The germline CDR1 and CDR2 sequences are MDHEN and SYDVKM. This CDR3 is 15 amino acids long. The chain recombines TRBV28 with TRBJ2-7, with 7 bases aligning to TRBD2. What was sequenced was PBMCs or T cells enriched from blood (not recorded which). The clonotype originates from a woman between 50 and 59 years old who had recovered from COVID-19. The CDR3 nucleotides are TGTGCCAGCACCTTAGGACCGGGACTACCTTACGAGCAGTACTTC. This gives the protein CASTLGPGLPYEQYF.